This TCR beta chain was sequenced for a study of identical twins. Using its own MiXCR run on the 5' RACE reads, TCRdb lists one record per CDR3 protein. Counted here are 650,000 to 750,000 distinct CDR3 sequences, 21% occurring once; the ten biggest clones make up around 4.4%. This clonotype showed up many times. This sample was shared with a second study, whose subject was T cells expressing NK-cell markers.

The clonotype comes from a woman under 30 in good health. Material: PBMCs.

The CDR3 DNA follows: TGTGCCAGCAGCTCTCGTAAGGCTTACAATGAGCAGTTCTTC. As protein: CASSSRKAYNEQFF. V is TRBV7-2 and J is TRBJ2-1, with D uncertain. Trimming shortened V by 4 bases and J by 4 bases, and 11 bases separated the two germline ends. Germline loops: CDR1 SGHTA, CDR2 FQGNSA. The CDR3 consists of 14 residues.